The 8 T cell receptor beta chains listed next were all sequenced from one sample in a study of tumor and adjacent non-tumor tissue in lung cancer listed by TCRdb under 2018. RNA was isolated from bulk, unsorted tissue, and RNA quality was assessed with a NanoDrop ND-1000 and an Agilent 2100. Distant non-tumor tissue taken more than 3 cm from the tumor edge was used as the normal lung sample. Libraries came from multiplex PCR. Sequenced using an Illumina HiSeq 2500. TCRbeta libraries were constructed through three rounds of nested PCR with primers (Table S4) according to protocols modified from ARM-PCR. Using fastp at Q25 and MiXCR, TCRdb reprocessed the public reads and kept productive beta chains. Merged by CDR3 protein, the rows form single entries marked with the most common genes and DNA. This sample has 90,000 to 100,000 distinct CDR3 sequences in its table, and 80% of those were observed once. The ten largest clones add up to under 40% of the sample.

Sequencing was performed on distant non-tumor lung tissue. These receptors were collected from a man aged 60-69 years with small cell lung cancer.

In its sample, this clonotype was seen a few times. A read error is possible here, since a much larger clone lies one base away. The final CDR3 position lacks the conserved phenylalanine or tryptophan, pointing to a likely read error. CDR3 loop: CASSYLSGEDTIYL. CDR3 nucleotide sequence: TGTGCCAGCAGTTACCTCTCCGGGGAGGACACCATATATCTT. The chain recombines TRBV6-6 with TRBJ1-3; D is unresolved. Trimming cost V 2 bases and J 8 bases, with 13 bases left between them. Per germline, CDR1 MNHNY and CDR2 SVGAGI (reference sequence). The CDR3 extends over 14 amino acids.

Comment on this clonotype: Here the CDR3 omits its conserved ending phenylalanine or tryptophan, so a read error is the likely source. J is TRBJ1-6 and V is TRBV12-3 or TRBV12-4; no clear D. The CDR3 spans 15 residues. The CDR3 DNA is TGTGCCTGCAGTTTAGGGAATTCGAGGGTTTCACCCCTCCACATT. It translates to CACSLGNSRVSPLHI.

At least ten counts were recorded for this clonotype. The chain joins TRBV6-5 to TRBJ2-6; 11 bases match TRBD2. J lost 2 bases, V lost 6 bases, and 3 bases had no gene match. Germline loops: CDR1 MNHEY, CDR2 SVGAGI. The CDR3 loop spans 16 amino acids. The CDR3 DNA sequence: TGTGCCAGCAGCCGACTAGCGGGGACTGGGGCCAACGTCCTGACTTTC. Protein product: CASSRLAGTGANVLTF.

The gene calls are TRBV30 and TRBJ1-5; no clear D gene. CDR3 length: 14 residues. Per germline, CDR1 GTSNPN and CDR2 SVGIG (reference sequence). Trimming left V 2 bases short and J 3 bases short, with 11 bases between. CDR3 DNA sequence: TGTGCCTGGAGTCCGTGTGGGAACAATCAGCCCCAGCATTTT. The encoded protein is CAWSPCGNNQPQHF.

V is TRBV4-1 and J is TRBJ2-5, with TRBD1 as a possible D gene (6 bases). The CDR3 contains 17 residues. Germline V lookup: CDR1 MGHRA, CDR2 YSYEKL. The V end was cut by 0 bases, the J end by 5 bases, with 19 bases between. CDR3 sequence: CASSQESRRDKGETQYF. CDR3 in DNA: TGCGCCAGCAGCCAAGAATCTCGCCGGGACAAGGGGGAGACCCAGTACTTC.

The chain carries TRBV4-2 and TRBJ2-5; TRBD2 agrees at 8 bases. The CDR3 covers 18 residues. Germline V gene lookup returns CDR1 LGHNA and CDR2 YNFKEQ. Trimming at V came to 1 base and at J to 5 bases, leaving 15 bases not matched to a gene. This CDR3 reads CASSQASGGNLGGETQYF. CDR3 nucleotide sequence: TGTGCCAGCAGCCAAGCCAGCGGGGGTAATTTGGGGGGGGAGACCCAGTACTTC.

The chain employs TRBV12-3 or TRBV12-4 and TRBJ2-1; D possibly corresponds to TRBD2 (5 bases). Trimming shortened V by 6 bases and J by 6 bases, and 12 bases separated the two germline ends. This CDR3 is built from 13 residues. In DNA, the CDR3 is TGTGCCAGCAGGGTCGAGGGTTGCAATGAGCAGTTCTTC. Translating gives CASRVEGCNEQFF.

This clonotype has only a few counts. V gene TRBV19 combines with J gene TRBJ1-3, with TRBD1 as a possible D gene (6 bases). The CDR3 consists of 17 residues. V was trimmed by 3 bases and J by 0 bases, leaving 15 bases between them. Germline lookup yields CDR1 LNHDA and CDR2 SQIVND (reference sequence). CDR3 coding DNA: TGTGCCAGTAGTATTCCGACAGGACCCATCTCTGGAAACACCATATATTTT. Translated: CASSIPTGPISGNTIYF.